The subject of this entry is one T cell receptor beta chain. Its cognate antigen has yet to be identified. There are no base qualities to consult, and no much larger clone falls within one base. This sample stems from a study of blood T cells in healthy people across ages (dated by TCRdb to between 2014 and 2017). With respect to the entire study: In model experiments, template switching captured roughly one uniquely barcoded TCR beta cDNA molecule for every two T cells. To avoid experimental bias, donors of different ages were spread randomly across the sequencing lanes. For two donors (one aged 18 to 30 and one aged 80 or older), the study analyzed two additional independent replicas of 1 million unique cDNA reads from the same blood draw. Using deep sequencing normalized with unique cDNA molecular identifiers, the study measured how TCR beta repertoire diversity changes with age. Four age groups were formed from the donors: young (average approximately 15 years), middle-aged (around 37), aged (62) and long-lived (about 80).

Here V drops 0 bases and J drops 7 bases, and the junction holds 4 bases not matched to any gene. Taken from the germline V gene, the CDR1 and CDR2 loops are SGDLS and YYNGEE. CDR3 length: 14 amino acids, cysteine to phenylalanine. Only the CDR3 region is kept as DNA, spanning 42 bases read in frame from base 1. The donors were roughly 40 Caucasian individuals from Russia, aged 6 to 90 years, who were systemically healthy. About 10 milliliters of peripheral blood were collected from each donor into EDTA-treated Vacutainer tubes. Ficoll-Paque density-gradient centrifugation was used to isolate PBMCs, with at least 6 million obtained per sample. Trizol reagent was used to extract total RNA from PBMCs, with at least 5 micrograms per sample. For every donor, flow cytometry on a PBMC aliquot measured the percentage of naive CD45RAhigh/CD27high T cells. Receptor amplification or capture employed 5' RACE. Sequencing used an Illumina HiSeq 2500. A second PCR of roughly 7 to 11 cycles was performed with a sample-barcoded 5' primer and a J-beta primer mix. A unique molecular identifier was introduced onto each TCR beta cDNA molecule by a template-switch 5' adaptor carrying 12 random nucleotides. Each sample yielded at least 2.5 million CDR3-containing paired-end reads. First-strand cDNA was synthesized from all RNA with the Mint cDNA synthesis kit, primed by a TRBC-specific oligonucleotide. Following uracil-DNA glycosylase treatment, a first 18-cycle PCR with universal primers M1SS and BC2_uni_R was performed on all cDNA. As for the authors' bioinformatics: For normalization, 1 million high-quality reads were randomly selected from each sample, with every read carrying a distinct molecular identifier. Reads with shared molecular identifiers were discarded instead of being binned into consensus sequences. MiTCR, run with a Q25 quality threshold and the strictest error-elimination algorithm, handled CDR3 identification, clonotype clustering and error correction. A nonparametric unseen species model using Euler transformation provided a lower-bound estimate of total TCR beta diversity. The raw public reads went through TCRdb reprocessing: fastp at Q25, MiXCR clone calling, in-frame beta chains kept. Records with the same CDR3 protein are collapsed into one entry carrying the most frequent genes and DNA. The V and J calls here are based on TCRdb, not the publication. Present in this sample are 550,000 to 750,000 distinct CDR3 sequences, over 20% of which were seen just once. The ten largest clones represent approximately 3.6% of the sample.

Broader findings and caveats from the paper: Compared with the aged group, the long-lived group had more naive CD4+ T cells, fewer expanded clones and increased TCR diversity, a pattern suggesting age selection. Total diversity estimates from one million sequenced T cells were considered lower bounds and underestimates. Because donor CMV infection status was unknown, age-related changes in expanded clonotypes were potentially confounded. Observed TCR beta diversity correlated strongly with the percentage of naive T cells measured by flow cytometry. Observed TCR beta diversity per million T cells fell roughly linearly with age, and a significant reduction was already apparent by age roughly 40. Bulk unsorted PBMC profiling prevented conclusive comparison of naive and antigen-experienced compartments.

The chain was built from TRBV9 and TRBJ2-7; a stretch of 10 junction bases matches TRBD2. The sequence was obtained from a man in his sixties or seventies in good health. The sequencing input was blood. The sequenced DNA: TGTGCCAGCAGCGTAGACCTAGCGGGAGTTGAGCAGTACTTC. Protein translation: CASSVDLAGVEQYF. Here the CDR3 is joined to the reference TRBV9 and TRBJ2-7 genes, and the full variable domain is: DSGVTQTPKHLITATGQRVTLRCSPRSGDLSVYWYQQSLDQGLQFLIQYYNGEERAKGNILERFSAQQFPDLHSELNLSSLELGDSALYFCASSVDLAGVEQYFGPGTRLTVT.